What follows are 4 T cell receptor beta chains derived from one specimen sequenced in a study of shared clonotypes between healthy human individuals. The method was immunoSEQ multiplex PCR; TCRdb's version includes in-frame clones alone and lacks a portion of them. The sample includes about 2.3 million clones, roughly 93% of them seen just once. Source material: naive CD4+ T cells from PBMCs. Subset indicated: CD45RA+ positively selected. These receptors were obtained from a man aged 18 to 30 in good health. Some clones in this sample may be carry-over from other donors' samples.

The V call is TRBV9, the J call TRBJ2-7; no clear D. Germline V CDR1 and CDR2: SGDLS, YYNGEE. This CDR3 spans 13 amino acids. Trimming stripped 3 bases from V and 2 bases from J, with 9 bases between. This CDR3 reads CASSAPSTYEQYF. The CDR3 DNA is TGTGCCAGCAGCGCCCCGAGTACCTACGAGCAGTACTTC.

As DNA, the CDR3 is TGTGCCAGCACCTTTGGGACAGGGAACTACGAGCAGTACTTC. Translation gives CASTFGTGNYEQYF. V usage is TRBV6-1 and J usage is TRBJ2-7; 9 nucleotides align to TRBD1. V lost 7 bases and J lost 3; bases outside the gene matches: 7. The CDR3 sequence is 14 residues long. Germline V gene data show CDR1 as MNHNS and CDR2 as SASEGT.

The V call is TRBV6-1, the J call TRBJ2-5; 10 positions agree with TRBD1. The germline gives CDR1 MNHNS, CDR2 SASEGT. The CDR3 totals 14 residues. V trimming: 4 bases; J trimming: 7 bases; junction bases outside the gene matches: 6. CDR3 region: CASSGGTGVGTQYF. CDR3 nucleotide sequence: TGTGCCAGCAGTGGCGGGACAGGGGTTGGGACCCAGTACTTC.

The chain is built from TRBV5-1 and TRBJ1-2; 7 nucleotides agree with TRBD1. This CDR3 has 14 residues. J gave up 2 bases and V 2 bases, and 3 bases lay outside the gene matches. Germline V gene sequence: CDR1 SGHRS, CDR2 YFSETQ. This CDR3 reads CASSLPGQNYGYTF. CDR3 DNA sequence: TGCGCCAGCAGCTTACCGGGACAGAACTATGGCTACACCTTC.